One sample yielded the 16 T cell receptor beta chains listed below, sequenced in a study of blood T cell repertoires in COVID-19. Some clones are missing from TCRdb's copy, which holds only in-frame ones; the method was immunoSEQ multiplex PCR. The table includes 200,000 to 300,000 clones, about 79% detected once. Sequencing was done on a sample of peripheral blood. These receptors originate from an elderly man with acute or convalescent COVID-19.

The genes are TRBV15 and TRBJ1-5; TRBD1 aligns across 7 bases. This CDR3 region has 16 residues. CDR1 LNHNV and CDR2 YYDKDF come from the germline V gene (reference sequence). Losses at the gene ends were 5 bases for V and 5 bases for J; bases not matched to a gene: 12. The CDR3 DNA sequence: TGTGCCACCAGCCGCGACCGGGACAGCCAATATCAGCCCCAGCATTTT. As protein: CATSRDRDSQYQPQHF.

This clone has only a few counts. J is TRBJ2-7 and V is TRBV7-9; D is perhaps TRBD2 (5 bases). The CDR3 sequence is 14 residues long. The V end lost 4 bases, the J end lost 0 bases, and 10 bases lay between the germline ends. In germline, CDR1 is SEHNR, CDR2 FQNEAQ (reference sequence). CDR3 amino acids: CASSSVGSSYEQYF. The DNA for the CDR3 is TGTGCCAGCAGCTCGGTGGGGAGCTCCTACGAGCAGTACTTC. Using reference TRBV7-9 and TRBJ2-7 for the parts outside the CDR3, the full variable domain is DTGVSQNPRHKITKRGQNVTFRCDPISEHNRLYWYRQTLGQGPEFLTYFQNEAQLEKSRLLSDRFSAERPKGSFSTLEIQRTEQGDSAMYLCASSSVGSSYEQYFGPGTRLTVT.

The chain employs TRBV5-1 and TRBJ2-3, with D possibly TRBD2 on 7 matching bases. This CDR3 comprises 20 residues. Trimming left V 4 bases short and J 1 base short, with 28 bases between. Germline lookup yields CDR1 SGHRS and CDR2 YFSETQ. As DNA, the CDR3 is TGCGCCAGCAGCCGTAAAATACAAGGGGGGGACTCGACCGGCACAGATACGCAGTATTTT. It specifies CASSRKIQGGDSTGTDTQYF.

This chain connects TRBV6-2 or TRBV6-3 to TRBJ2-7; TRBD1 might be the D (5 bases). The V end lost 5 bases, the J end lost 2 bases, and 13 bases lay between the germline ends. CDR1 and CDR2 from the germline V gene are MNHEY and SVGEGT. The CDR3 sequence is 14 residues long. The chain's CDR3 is CASSIPPGTYEQYF. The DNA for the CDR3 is TGTGCCAGCAGTATACCCCCAGGGACCTACGAGCAGTACTTC.

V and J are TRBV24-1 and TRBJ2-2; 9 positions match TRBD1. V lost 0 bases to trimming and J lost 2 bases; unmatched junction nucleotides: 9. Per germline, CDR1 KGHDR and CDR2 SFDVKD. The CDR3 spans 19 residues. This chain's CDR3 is CATSDLGPLGQGNTGELFF. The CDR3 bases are TGTGCCACCAGTGATTTGGGGCCCCTGGGACAGGGAAACACCGGGGAGCTGTTTTTT.

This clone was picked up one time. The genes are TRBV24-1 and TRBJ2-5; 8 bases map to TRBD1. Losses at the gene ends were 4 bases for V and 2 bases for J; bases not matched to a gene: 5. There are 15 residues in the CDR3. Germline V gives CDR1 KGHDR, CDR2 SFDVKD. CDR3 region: CATSDHGTGQETQYF. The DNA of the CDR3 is TGTGCCACCAGTGACCATGGGACAGGACAAGAGACCCAGTACTTC.

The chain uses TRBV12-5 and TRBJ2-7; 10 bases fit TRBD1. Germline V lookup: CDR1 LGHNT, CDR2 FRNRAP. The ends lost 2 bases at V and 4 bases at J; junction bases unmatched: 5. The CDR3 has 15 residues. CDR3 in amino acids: CASGLSGTGAYEQYF. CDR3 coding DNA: TGTGCTAGTGGTTTGTCGGGGACAGGGGCTTACGAGCAGTACTTC.

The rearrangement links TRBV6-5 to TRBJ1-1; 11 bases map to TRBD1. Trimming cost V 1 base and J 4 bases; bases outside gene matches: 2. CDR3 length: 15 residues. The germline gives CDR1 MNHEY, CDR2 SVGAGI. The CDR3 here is CASSYFGTGGTEAFF. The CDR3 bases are TGTGCCAGCAGTTACTTCGGGACAGGGGGCACTGAAGCTTTCTTT.

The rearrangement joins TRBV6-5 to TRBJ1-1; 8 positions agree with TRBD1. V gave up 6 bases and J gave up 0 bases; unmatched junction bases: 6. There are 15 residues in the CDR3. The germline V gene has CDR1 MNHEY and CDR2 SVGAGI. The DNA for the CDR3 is TGTGCCAGCAGCTTTACAGGGGGGATGAACACTGAAGCTTTCTTT. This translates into CASSFTGGMNTEAFF.

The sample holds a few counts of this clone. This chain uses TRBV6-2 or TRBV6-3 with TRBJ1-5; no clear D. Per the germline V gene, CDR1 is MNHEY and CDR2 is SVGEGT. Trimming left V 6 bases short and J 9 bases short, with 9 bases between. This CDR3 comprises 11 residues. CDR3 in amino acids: CASSNSGPQHF. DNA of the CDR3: TGTGCCAGCAGCAACTCCGGGCCCCAGCATTTT.

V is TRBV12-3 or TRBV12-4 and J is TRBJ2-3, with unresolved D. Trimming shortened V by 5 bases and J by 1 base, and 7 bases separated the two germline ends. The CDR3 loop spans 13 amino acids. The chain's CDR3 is CASSPLGTDTQYF. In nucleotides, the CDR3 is TGTGCCAGCAGTCCACTGGGCACAGATACGCAGTATTTT.

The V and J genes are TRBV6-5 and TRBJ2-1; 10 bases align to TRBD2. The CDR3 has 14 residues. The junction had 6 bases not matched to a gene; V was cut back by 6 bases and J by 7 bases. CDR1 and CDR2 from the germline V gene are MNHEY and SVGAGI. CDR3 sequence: CASSQRGGLNEQFF. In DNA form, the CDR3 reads TGTGCCAGCAGCCAGCGGGGGGGGCTAAATGAGCAGTTCTTC.

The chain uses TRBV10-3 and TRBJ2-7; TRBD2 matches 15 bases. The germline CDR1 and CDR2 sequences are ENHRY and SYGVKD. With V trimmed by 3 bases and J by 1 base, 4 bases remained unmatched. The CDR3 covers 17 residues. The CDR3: CAISEGTSGGFSYEQYF. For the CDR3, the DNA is TGTGCCATCAGTGAAGGGACTAGCGGGGGGTTTTCCTACGAGCAGTACTTC.

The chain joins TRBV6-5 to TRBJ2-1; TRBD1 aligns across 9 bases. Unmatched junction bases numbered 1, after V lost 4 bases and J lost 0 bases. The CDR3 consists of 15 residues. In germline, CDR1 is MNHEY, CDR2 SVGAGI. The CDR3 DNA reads TGTGCCAGCAGTTGGGGACAGGGCTCCTACAATGAGCAGTTCTTC. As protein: CASSWGQGSYNEQFF.

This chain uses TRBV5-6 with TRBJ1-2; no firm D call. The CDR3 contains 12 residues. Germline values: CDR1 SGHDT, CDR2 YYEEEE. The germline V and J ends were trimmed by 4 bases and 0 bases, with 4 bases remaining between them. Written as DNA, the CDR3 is TGTGCCAGCAGCCGAGCTAACTATGGCTACACCTTC. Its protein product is CASSRANYGYTF.

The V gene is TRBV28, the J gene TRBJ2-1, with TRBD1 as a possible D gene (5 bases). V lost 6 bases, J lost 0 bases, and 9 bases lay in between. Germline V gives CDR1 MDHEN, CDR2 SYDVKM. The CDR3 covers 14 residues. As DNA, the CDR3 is TGTGCCAGCAGAGGGGTTAGCTCCTACAATGAGCAGTTCTTC. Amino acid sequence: CASRGVSSYNEQFF.